The text below deals with one T cell receptor beta chain. This clone is a singleton in its sample. Which antigen it targets is not known. No base quality values were provided; no much bigger clone lies one nucleotide off. V is pared back by 6 bases and J by 4 bases, with 21 bases lying between the germline termini. From a lookup of the germline V gene, CDR1 and CDR2 are MDHEN and SYDVKM. Inclusive of the bounding cysteine and phenylalanine, the CDR3 is 16 residues long. The read is trimmed to its CDR3 DNA, 48 bases read in frame from base 1. These data originate in a study of T cell responses to AZD1222 COVID-19 vaccine (TCRdb year 2021). In terms of the full investigation: TCR sequencing covered about 230 trial participants: about 210 given two doses of AZD1222 and 26 given two doses of MenACWY control vaccine. Trial participants were enrolled into age subgroups of 18-55, 56-69 and 70-plus years, which contained approximately 150, 28 and 58 TCR-sequenced participants, respectively. Here is what the overall study found, with its caveats: Vaccine-associated CD4 TCRs spanned the whole spike protein, with dominant responses in regions 160-218 and 743-854. Conclusions about previously exposed vaccinees are limited, since just five to seven AZD1222 recipients were seropositive for SARS-CoV-2 at baseline. Reportedly, almost half of the unique spike-specific TCRs recognized epitopes lying outside the regions that are mutated in the B.1.351 and B.1.1.7 variants. After two AZD1222 doses, both the breadth and the depth of spike-specific TCRs were significantly higher than at day 0 and than in MenACWY recipients. Most participants were white British and females outnumbered males, and the authors suggested that clonal diversity may have been underestimated. The 56-69-year group was small, and its depth increase did not reach significance, likely because of low power. Because no samples from the day 14 peak response were available, repertoires could be characterized only after the peak T cell response.

The CDR3 regions of human TCRbeta chains were subjected to immunosequencing. The study's processing was this. Repertoire TCRs were matched against a reference library of SARS-CoV-2-specific TCRs generated with the MIRA antigen-specificity platform. Breadth was defined as the fraction of unique TCRs that were SARS-CoV-2-associated. Depth was defined as the fraction of total T cells that were SARS-CoV-2-associated. Using the MIRA data, each spike-specific TCR was mapped to the spike region that the TCR reacts to and placed in a CD4 or CD8 class. Log10-transformed breadth and depth values were compared by one-way ANOVA with Sidak's multiple comparisons tests. TCRdb took over this immuneACCESS table, retaining in-frame rearrangements with V and J assigned. Such tables are incomplete; in checked studies, under half of the missing clones stem from an unresolved V gene, and the remainder is unexplained. V, J and clone size derive from that table, while D and trimming were established from the DNA sequence. Here the sample has fewer than 150,000 clones; around 93% occur a single time. 6.5% to 8.5% of the sample is taken by the ten largest.

The time point label here, explained by the study, means: about 28 days (+/-7) after the second vaccine dose. AZD1222 recipients given second doses at about 4 weeks or at about 12 weeks were pooled, since spike-specific TCR depth and breadth were not found to differ between the two schedules. Vaccinee samples were obtained from the UK trials COV001 and COV002, which included a single-blind randomized controlled phase 2/3 trial of AZD1222 (ChAdOx1 nCoV-19) in healthy adults. For TCRbeta chain sequencing, PBMC samples from trial participants were taken at day 0 and at day 28 after the second dose. Source: peripheral blood, taken 28 days after the second AZD1222 dose. Rearrangement joined TRBV28 to TRBJ1-2; there is no confident call for the D gene. This TCR derives from an adult who received the AZD1222 COVID-19 vaccine. The bases are TGTGCCAGCAGCCAAGGTTCCCAATCTTGGGTCTATGGCTACACCTTC. Translated, it gives CASSQGSQSWVYGYTF.